Listed below are T cell receptor beta chains from one sample, sequenced in a study of blood T cell repertoires in COVID-19. Measured with immunoSEQ multiplex PCR; TCRdb has only the in-frame clones, and not every one. The sample lists a few hundred thousand clones; 85% to 90% were seen once. The specimen was PBMCs or T cells enriched from blood (not recorded which). These receptors all stem from a woman aged 30 to 39 who had recovered from COVID-19. Each CDR3 is given with its conserved first and last residue. The D gene is left open where the match is weak. The size field is filled for only some rows; it gives once, few, many or a size class.

TRBV10-3	TRBJ1-1	once	TRBD1	CAISETRQGAWFTEAFF	TGTGCCATCAGTGAGACCAGACAGGGGGCTTGGTTTACTGAAGCTTTCTTT
TRBV4-2	TRBJ2-1	.	.	CASSQDMGHPYNEQFF	TGTGCCAGCAGCCAAGACATGGGACATCCTTACAATGAGCAGTTCTTC
TRBV10-3	TRBJ2-5	.	TRBD2	CAISESLAGVGETQYF	TGTGCCATCAGTGAGTCTCTAGCGGGAGTAGGGGAGACCCAGTACTTC
TRBV29-1	TRBJ1-1	.	.	CSARQSEAFF	TGCAGCGCACGACAGTCTGAAGCTTTCTTT
TRBV6-6	TRBJ2-7	many	.	CASSHMYDRASLYEQYF	TGTGCCAGCAGTCATATGTACGACAGAGCATCCTTATACGAGCAGTACTTC
TRBV9	TRBJ2-7	.	TRBD2	CASSFSSGSFKQYF	TGTGCCAGCAGCTTTTCGAGCGGGAGCTTTAAGCAGTACTTC
TRBV19	TRBJ1-5	.	.	CASRVALRGPQHF	TGTGCCAGTAGAGTGGCACTCCGGGGGCCCCAGCATTTT
TRBV5-1	TRBJ2-1	.	TRBD2	CASSSGTSSYSYNEQFF	TGCGCCAGCAGCTCCGGGACTAGCAGTTACTCCTACAATGAGCAGTTCTTC
TRBV7-7	TRBJ1-5	.	TRBD1	CASSLVFKGASCNQPQHF	TGTGCTAGCAGCTTAGTTTTCAAGGGGGCGAGCTGCAATCAGCCCCAGCATTTT
TRBV6-2/TRBV6-3	TRBJ2-3	.	TRBD2	CASSYKRGFTDTQYF	TGTGCCAGCAGTTACAAGCGGGGGTTCACAGATACGCAGTATTTT
TRBV13	TRBJ2-1	once	TRBD1	CASSLVPGGIYEQFF	TGTGCCAGCAGCTTAGTCCCAGGGGGCATATATGAGCAGTTCTTC
TRBV19	TRBJ2-1	.	TRBD1	CASSIGTEYNEQFF	TGTGCCAGTAGTATTGGGACAGAATACAATGAGCAGTTCTTC
TRBV4-2	TRBJ1-5	.	TRBD1	CASSQDSTVGTGGISNQPQHF	TGTGCCAGCAGCCAAGATAGTACCGTCGGGACAGGGGGTATCAGCAATCAGCCCCAGCATTTT
TRBV30	TRBJ2-7	.	.	CAWTPPRGASYEQYF	TGTGCCTGGACCCCCCCGCGCGGCGCCTCCTACGAGCAGTACTTC
TRBV10-3	TRBJ1-1	.	TRBD1	CAISVSPGQGNTEAFF	TGTGCCATCAGTGTGTCCCCGGGACAGGGGAACACTGAAGCTTTCTTT
TRBV5-1	TRBJ2-4	.	TRBD1	CASSVGTGLLAKNIQYF	TGCGCCAGCAGCGTCGGGACAGGCCTATTAGCCAAAAACATTCAGTACTTC
TRBV18	TRBJ1-4	.	TRBD1	CASSTDRAKLFF	TGTGCCAGCTCAACGGACAGGGCGAAACTGTTTTTT
TRBV18	TRBJ2-7	.	TRBD1	CASTGGGYEQYF	TGTGCCAGCACAGGGGGCGGCTACGAGCAGTACTTC
TRBV7-2	TRBJ2-2	.	TRBD2	CASSLPGGRAGELFF	TGTGCCAGCAGCTTACCGGGGGGGCGAGCCGGGGAGCTGTTTTTT
TRBV28	TRBJ1-3	.	.	CASSSPGYSGNTIYF	TGTGCCAGCAGTTCTCCAGGCTACTCTGGAAACACCATATATTTT
TRBV6-5	TRBJ2-7	once	TRBD1	CASSNTGAEQYF	TGTGCCAGCAGCAACACAGGGGCCGAGCAGTACTTC
TRBV5-4	TRBJ2-2	.	TRBD2	CASSLATSRPGELFF	TGTGCCAGCAGCTTGGCGACTAGCCGGCCCGGGGAGCTGTTTTTT
TRBV30	TRBJ1-1	.	.	CAWSPFSGQFLIMNTEAFF	TGTGCCTGGAGCCCCTTCTCAGGACAGTTTTTAATCATGAACACTGAAGCTTTCTTT
TRBV25-1	TRBJ1-4	.	.	CASSEYGDDEKLFF	TGTGCCAGCAGTGAATACGGAGACGATGAAAAACTGTTTTTT
TRBV7-9	TRBJ2-4	.	TRBD1	CASSTQGQGAKNIQYF	TGTGCCAGCAGCACGCAGGGACAGGGGGCCAAAAACATTCAGTACTTC
TRBV18	TRBJ1-5	.	.	CASSPGAGDQPQHF	TGTGCCAGCTCACCAGGGGCGGGGGATCAGCCCCAGCATTTT
TRBV28	TRBJ2-3	.	.	CASRPHRGGIDTQYF	TGTGCCAGCAGACCCCACAGGGGAGGAATCGATACGCAGTATTTT
TRBV27	TRBJ1-6	.	.	CASSLSIGRGGSPLHF	TGTGCCAGCAGTTTATCGATTGGCAGGGGTGGTTCACCCCTCCACTTT
TRBV25-1	TRBJ1-5	.	.	CASSDGGGNQPQHF	TGTGCCAGCAGTGACGGGGGTGGCAATCAGCCCCAGCATTTT
TRBV4-1	TRBJ1-1	.	.	CASSPMGGLTFMNTEAFF	TGCGCCAGCAGCCCGATGGGAGGATTAACCTTTATGAACACTGAAGCTTTCTTT
TRBV29-1	TRBJ1-5	.	TRBD1	CSVTGQGPFSNQPQHF	TGCAGCGTTACTGGACAGGGCCCTTTTAGCAATCAGCCCCAGCATTTT
TRBV7-3	TRBJ1-1	.	TRBD1	CASSQYRGPTEAFF	TGTGCCAGCAGCCAGTACAGGGGTCCCACTGAAGCTTTCTTT
TRBV6-5	TRBJ1-1	.	.	CASSYSSFGINAAFF	TGTGCCAGCAGTTACTCGTCCTTCGGGATAAATGCAGCTTTCTTT
TRBV7-2	TRBJ1-1	.	.	CASSLRDTEAFF	TGTGCCAGCAGCTTGAGAGACACTGAAGCTTTCTTT
TRBV7-8	TRBJ1-5	few	.	CASRQDRDSNQPQHF	TGTGCCAGCAGGCAAGACAGAGATAGCAATCAGCCCCAGCATTTT
TRBV6-5	TRBJ2-7	.	.	CASSYGRDFEQYF	TGTGCCAGCAGTTACGGCAGGGATTTCGAGCAGTACTTC
TRBV7-2	TRBJ1-3	once	TRBD1	CASSLKGGQGVAIYF	TGTGCCAGCAGCTTAAAGGGTGGGCAGGGGGTCGCCATATATTTT
TRBV21-1	TRBJ1-2	.	.	CASSKARTHGYTF	TGTGCCAGCAGCAAAGCGAGGACACATGGCTACACCTTC
TRBV12-3/TRBV12-4	TRBJ2-1	.	.	CATNREYNEQFF	TGTGCCACTAACAGGGAATACAATGAGCAGTTCTTC
TRBV30	TRBJ1-6	.	.	CAWLSGDSYNSPLHF	TGTGCCTGGCTCTCGGGGGACTCCTATAATTCACCCCTCCACTTT
TRBV5-8	TRBJ1-2	once	TRBD1	CASSEGQGASGYTF	TGTGCCAGCAGCGAAGGACAGGGGGCGTCTGGCTACACCTTC
TRBV5-1	TRBJ2-3	.	TRBD2	CASEPGRGTDTQYF	TGCGCCAGCGAACCCGGGAGGGGCACAGATACGCAGTATTTT
TRBV10-3	TRBJ2-3	.	.	CATLTERTRTDTQYF	TGTGCCACCCTTACCGAGCGGACCCGCACAGATACGCAGTATTTT
TRBV7-2	TRBJ2-2	.	.	CASSLGLGNTGELFF	TGTGCCAGCAGCTTAGGACTAGGGAACACCGGGGAGCTGTTTTTT
TRBV13	TRBJ1-5	.	.	CASSQQGRQPQHF	TGTGCCAGCAGTCAACAGGGTAGGCAGCCCCAGCATTTT
TRBV6-1	TRBJ1-3	.	.	CASSEAYGDSGNTIYF	TGTGCCAGCAGTGAAGCTTACGGGGACTCTGGAAACACCATATATTTT
TRBV28	TRBJ2-1	once	TRBD2	CASSLFIAGEQFF	TGTGCCAGCAGTCTTTTTATAGCGGGGGAGCAGTTCTTC
TRBV4-3	TRBJ2-1	.	TRBD2	CASSQVWSSGRANEQFF	TGCGCCAGCAGCCAAGTTTGGTCTAGCGGGAGGGCAAATGAGCAGTTCTTC
TRBV7-2	TRBJ1-3	.	.	CASSSRDSLGNTIYF	TGTGCCAGCAGCAGCCGGGACTCATTAGGAAACACCATATATTTT